The 27 T cell receptor beta chains presented below share a single source sample, sequenced in a study of shared clonotypes between healthy human individuals. Clones were read by immunoSEQ multiplex PCR, and TCRdb kept only the in-frame ones, dropping some. The sample consists of about a million clones, 77% of them appearing once. The specimen sequenced was memory CD4+ T cells from PBMCs. Stated subset: CD45RA-negative fraction. These receptor sequences come from a man between 18 and 35 years old in good health. Some clones in this sample may be carry-over from other donors' samples.

The chain carries TRBV5-1 and TRBJ1-1, with TRBD1 as a possible D gene (6 bases). V was cut by 7 bases and J by 4 bases, with 17 bases left in between. The CDR3 runs 14 residues. Germline lookup yields CDR1 SGHRS and CDR2 YFSETQ. This CDR3 is CASGTLTGSTEAFF. The CDR3 DNA follows: TGCGCCAGCGGGACACTCACAGGGAGCACTGAAGCTTTCTTT.

The chain employs TRBV28 and TRBJ1-4, with no clear D. The germline CDR1 and CDR2 sequences are MDHEN and SYDVKM. This CDR3 region has 12 residues. V was trimmed by 6 bases and J by 8 bases, leaving 10 bases between them. This chain's CDR3 is CASRLIGEKLFF. CDR3 nucleotides: TGTGCCAGCAGACTGATCGGGGAAAAACTGTTTTTT.

This clone was picked up one time. The chain is built from TRBV7-3 and TRBJ2-7, with a possible D match to TRBD1 (6 bases). CDR1 SGHTA and CDR2 FQGTGA come from the germline V gene. This CDR3 region has 13 residues. The germline V and J ends were trimmed by 3 bases and 3 bases, with 9 bases remaining between them. CDR3 DNA: TGTGCCAGCAGCTTTATACAGGGCTACGAGCAGTACTTC. Amino acids: CASSFIQGYEQYF.

The chain recombines TRBV28 with TRBJ2-7; no clear D. Per germline, CDR1 MDHEN and CDR2 SYDVKM. The CDR3 contains 15 residues. V dropped 9 bases and J dropped 4 bases, with 22 bases sitting between them. The CDR3 DNA is TGTGCCAGTTTCTCCCTGGCCAGCCAACATTACGAGCAGTACTTC. It specifies CASFSLASQHYEQYF.

The chain has TRBV9 and TRBJ1-2; no definite D call. The V end lost 4 bases, the J end lost 2 bases, and 15 bases lay between the germline ends. The CDR3 has 15 amino acids. Germline-derived CDR1 and CDR2 are SGDLS and YYNGEE. The CDR3 reads CASSPTGSPNYGYTF. The CDR3 coding sequence is TGTGCCAGCAGCCCCACCGGCAGTCCCAACTATGGCTACACCTTC.

This chain's CDR3 is CASSGSSGAYNEQFF. CDR3 DNA: TGTGCCAGCAGTGGGTCTAGCGGGGCCTACAATGAGCAGTTCTTC. V usage is TRBV6-4 and J usage is TRBJ2-1; 9 positions agree with TRBD2. V gave up 4 bases and J gave up 2 bases; unmatched junction bases: 3. Germline loops: CDR1 MRHNA, CDR2 SNTAGT. The CDR3 totals 15 residues.

The genes are TRBV28 and TRBJ1-5, with a possible D match to TRBD1 (6 bases). The germline V gene encodes CDR1 MDHEN and CDR2 SYDVKM. V was clipped by 5 bases and J by 7 bases, with 18 bases between them. CDR3 length: 15 residues. The CDR3 DNA sequence: TGTGCCAGCAGTCCGTCAGACAGGAAAGTCCAGCCCCAGCATTTT. Translation: CASSPSDRKVQPQHF.

This chain joins TRBV7-9 and TRBJ2-3; D possibly corresponds to TRBD1 (5 bases). Germline V lookup: CDR1 SEHNR, CDR2 FQNEAQ (reference sequence). Trimming took 5 bases from V and 0 from J, leaving 9 bases between them. There are 14 residues in the CDR3. The CDR3 is CASSPQGSTDTQYF. In nucleotides, the CDR3 is TGTGCCAGCAGCCCCCAGGGTAGCACAGATACGCAGTATTTT.

The rearrangement joins TRBV19 to TRBJ2-7; the D gene is possibly TRBD1 (6 bases). In germline, CDR1 is LNHDA, CDR2 SQIVND (reference sequence). This CDR3 region has 14 residues. The V end was cut by 4 bases, the J end by 5 bases, with 15 bases between. CDR3 in DNA: TGTGCCAGTAGTACCGGGTGGGGGCCAGACGAGCAGTACTTC. Translating gives CASSTGWGPDEQYF.

This clone was recorded a few times. V gene TRBV28 combines with J gene TRBJ2-7, with 9 nucleotides matching TRBD1. The CDR3 loop spans 18 amino acids. Germline CDR1 MDHEN, CDR2 SYDVKM. Trimming at V came to 1 base and at J to 2 bases, leaving 12 bases not matched to a gene. CDR3 protein: CASSLLSHRGPSPYEQYF. In DNA form, the CDR3 reads TGTGCCAGCAGTTTATTAAGTCACAGGGGGCCATCTCCCTACGAGCAGTACTTC.

The rearrangement links TRBV5-1 to TRBJ2-2; weak D call: TRBD1 (5 bases). This CDR3 is 16 amino acids long. Germline loops: CDR1 SGHRS, CDR2 YFSETQ. V lost 2 bases, J lost 2 bases, and 13 bases lay in between. For the CDR3, the DNA is TGCGCCAGCAGCTTTGGGGCTAGACACAACACCGGGGAGCTGTTTTTT. Translating it yields CASSFGARHNTGELFF.

The chain links TRBV6-5 to TRBJ2-7; D not certain. The CDR3 runs 15 residues. Per germline, CDR1 MNHEY and CDR2 SVGAGI. Trimming shortened V by 8 bases and J by 2 bases, and 19 bases separated the two germline ends. CDR3 residues: CASRLRWQAAYEQYF. The DNA of the CDR3 is TGTGCCAGCCGGCTTCGGTGGCAGGCTGCCTACGAGCAGTACTTC.

The V and J genes are TRBV30 and TRBJ1-2; D gene ambiguous. The CDR3 contains 14 residues. V gave up 3 bases and J gave up 4 bases, with 15 bases separating them. Germline V gives CDR1 GTSNPN, CDR2 SVGIG (reference sequence). CDR3 in amino acids: CAWSPGGYVYGYTF. The DNA of the CDR3 is TGTGCCTGGAGCCCCGGCGGCTACGTCTATGGCTACACCTTC. The full variable domain, in which reference TRBV30 and TRBJ1-2 provide the parts outside the CDR3, is SQTIHQWPATLVQPVGSPLSLECTVEGTSNPNLYWYRQAAGRGLQLLFYSVGIGQISSEVPQNLSASRPQDRQFILSSKKLLLSDSGFYLCAWSPGGYVYGYTFGSGTRLTVV.

V usage is TRBV5-4 and J usage is TRBJ2-2, with TRBD2 identical over 11 bases. The germline V gene encodes CDR1 SGHNT and CDR2 YYREEE (reference sequence). This CDR3 is 16 amino acids long. V was pared by 0 bases and J by 4 bases, with 2 bases of the junction left unmatched. DNA for the CDR3: TGTGCCAGCAGCTTGGCTAGCGGGAGGTTCACCGGGGAGCTGTTTTTT. It specifies CASSLASGRFTGELFF.

V is TRBV6-4 and J is TRBJ2-1, with D possibly matching TRBD1 (7 bases). The CDR3 totals 14 residues. CDR1 and CDR2 from the germline V gene are MRHNA and SNTAGT. The V end lost 5 bases, the J end lost 8 bases, and 16 bases lay between the germline ends. CDR3 sequence reads: CASSPSPRGDEQFF. Here the CDR3 DNA reads TGTGCCAGCAGTCCATCCCCCAGGGGGGATGAGCAGTTCTTC.

The V call is TRBV20-1, the J call TRBJ1-2, with a tentative D call TRBD1 (5 bases). CDR3 size: 9 residues. Trimming stripped 5 bases from V and 7 bases from J, with 5 bases between. From germline, CDR1 is DFQATT and CDR2 SNEGSKA (reference sequence). The CDR3, as DNA: TGCAGTGCTGGGGGTGGCTACACCTTC. This encodes CSAGGGYTF.

The chain combines TRBV6-5 with TRBJ2-5; 10 positions agree with TRBD2. J was trimmed by 6 bases and V by 6 bases; bases with no gene match: 10. From germline, CDR1 is MNHEY and CDR2 SVGAGI. The CDR3 spans 15 residues. The CDR3 sequence is CASRDNSGRRQTQYF. The CDR3 region has the DNA TGTGCCAGCAGGGATAATAGCGGGAGGCGGCAGACCCAGTACTTC.

The chain joins TRBV9 to TRBJ2-2; 7 bases are a match to TRBD2. The trim removed 0 bases at V and 3 bases at J, leaving 5 bases unmatched. The CDR3 extends over 16 amino acids. Germline V gene sequence: CDR1 SGDLS, CDR2 YYNGEE. CDR3 bases: TGTGCCAGCAGCGTAGGGGCGGGAGAAGACACCGGGGAGCTGTTTTTT. Translating gives CASSVGAGEDTGELFF.

V and J are TRBV10-1 and TRBJ2-5, with TRBD2 identical over 9 bases. The trim removed 3 bases at V and 1 base at J, leaving 6 bases unmatched. From germline, CDR1 is WNHNN and CDR2 SYGVQD (reference sequence). This CDR3 spans 16 amino acids. CDR3 sequence: CASSEGLAGIQETQYF. DNA of the CDR3: TGCGCCAGCAGTGAAGGGCTAGCGGGAATCCAAGAGACCCAGTACTTC.

This chain joins TRBV9 and TRBJ1-2; TRBD1 is a possible D gene (5 bases). The germline gives CDR1 SGDLS, CDR2 YYNGEE. Trimming stripped 3 bases from V and 5 bases from J, with 14 bases between. The CDR3 has 14 residues. The DNA for the CDR3 is TGTGCCAGCAGCGGGGGCCCTTTAGAATATGGCTACACCTTC. The encoded protein is CASSGGPLEYGYTF.

This rearrangement joins TRBV7-2 to TRBJ1-1; no definite D call. This CDR3 comprises 13 residues. Trimming took 5 bases from V and 1 from J, leaving 8 bases between them. Germline CDR1 SGHTA, CDR2 FQGNSA. The CDR3 DNA follows: TGTGCCAGCAGCAACAGTGAGAACACTGAAGCTTTCTTT. Translated: CASSNSENTEAFF.

This sequence joins TRBV19 and TRBJ2-1; D gene ambiguous. Trimming left V 3 bases short and J 0 bases short, with 9 bases between. CDR3 size: 15 residues. Germline values: CDR1 LNHDA, CDR2 SQIVND (reference sequence). CDR3 coding DNA: TGTGCCAGTAGTATTGACGCGAGCTCCTACAATGAGCAGTTCTTC. Its protein is CASSIDASSYNEQFF. Full variable domain (remainder filled in from reference TRBV19 and TRBJ2-1): DGGITQSPKYLFRKEGQNVTLSCEQNLNHDAMYWYRQDPGQGLRLIYYSQIVNDFQKGDIAEGYSVSREKKESFPLTVTSAQKNPTAFYLCASSIDASSYNEQFFGPGTRLTVL.

This clone was counted ten times or more. J is TRBJ2-7 and V is TRBV27, with TRBD2 matching 7 bases. CDR1 and CDR2 from the germline V gene are MNHEY and SMNVEV (reference sequence). CDR3 length: 15 residues. Trimming cost V 2 bases and J 2 bases; bases outside gene matches: 6. As DNA, the CDR3 is TGTGCCAGCAGTTTAACACTAGCGTTTCCCTACGAGCAGTACTTC. It translates to CASSLTLAFPYEQYF.

The chain has TRBV28 and TRBJ2-1, with TRBD2 matching 7 bases. From germline, CDR1 is MDHEN and CDR2 SYDVKM. This CDR3 has 15 amino acids. The V and J ends lost 4 bases and 4 bases, in that order; junction bases with no gene match: 7. CDR3 DNA sequence: TGTGCCAGCAGTTCTCCCGGGACTACATACAATGAGCAGTTCTTC. Translation: CASSSPGTTYNEQFF.

This clone was counted between two and nine times. The sample carries other DNA sequences with the same CDR3. This chain connects TRBV2 to TRBJ2-7; D not resolved. The CDR3 length is 10 residues. The V gene lost 5 bases and the J gene lost 3 bases, with 2 bases spanning the gap. Germline V lookup: CDR1 SNHLY, CDR2 FYNNEI. CDR3 in amino acids: CASSYYEQYF. The CDR3 nucleotides read TGTGCCAGCAGTTACTACGAGCAGTACTTC. The whole variable domain, filled in from reference TRBV2 and TRBJ2-7, reads EPEVTQTPSHQVTQMGQEVILRCVPISNHLYFYWYRQILGQKVEFLVSFYNNEISEKSEIFDDQFSVERPDGSNFTLKIRSTKLEDSAMYFCASSYYEQYFGPGTRLTVT.

The V gene is TRBV28, the J gene TRBJ1-1, with a possible D match to TRBD1 (5 bases). The CDR3 runs 15 residues. Germline loops: CDR1 MDHEN, CDR2 SYDVKM. V was shortened by 3 bases and J by 1 base, with 12 bases between the two germline ends. The CDR3 nucleotides are TGTGCCAGCAGTTTGGGGGGGTCTGGGAACACTGAAGCTTTCTTT. Protein sequence: CASSLGGSGNTEAFF.

The chain couples TRBV9 to TRBJ2-3; tentatively, D is TRBD1 (5 bases). This CDR3 comprises 14 residues. The V end was cut by 3 bases, the J end by 0 bases, with 8 bases between. Germline CDR1 SGDLS, CDR2 YYNGEE. The CDR3 DNA follows: TGTGCCAGCAGCGCCGGACAAAGCACAGATACGCAGTATTTT. Protein product: CASSAGQSTDTQYF.